This T cell receptor beta chain was sequenced during a study of shared clonotypes between healthy human individuals. Study findings and constraints: Larger richness was generally estimated for naive than memory subsets.

Generated by immunoSEQ multiplex PCR, the TCRdb table keeps only in-frame clones and is missing some. The sample shows roughly 2.1 million clones, 85% to 95% of them seen only once. Terminally differentiated effector memory CD45RA+ cells were left out of the naive CD8 fraction, which was CD45RO-negative and positively selected for CCR7. Worth noting for this clone: Its target is not known.

The CDR3 sequence is 15 residues long. V lost 4 bases and J lost 5; bases outside the gene matches: 10. Germline CDR1 and CDR2: SGDLS and YYNGEE. The chain is built from TRBV9 and TRBJ2-7, with 9 nucleotides matching TRBD2. The sequence was collected from a man younger than 35 in good health. Some clones in this sample may be carry-over from other donors' samples. Sequenced input: naive CD8+ T cells from PBMCs. CDR3 loop: CASSPGGGDHDEQYF. The CDR3 DNA reads TGTGCCAGCAGCCCGGGCGGGGGGGACCACGACGAGCAGTACTTC.